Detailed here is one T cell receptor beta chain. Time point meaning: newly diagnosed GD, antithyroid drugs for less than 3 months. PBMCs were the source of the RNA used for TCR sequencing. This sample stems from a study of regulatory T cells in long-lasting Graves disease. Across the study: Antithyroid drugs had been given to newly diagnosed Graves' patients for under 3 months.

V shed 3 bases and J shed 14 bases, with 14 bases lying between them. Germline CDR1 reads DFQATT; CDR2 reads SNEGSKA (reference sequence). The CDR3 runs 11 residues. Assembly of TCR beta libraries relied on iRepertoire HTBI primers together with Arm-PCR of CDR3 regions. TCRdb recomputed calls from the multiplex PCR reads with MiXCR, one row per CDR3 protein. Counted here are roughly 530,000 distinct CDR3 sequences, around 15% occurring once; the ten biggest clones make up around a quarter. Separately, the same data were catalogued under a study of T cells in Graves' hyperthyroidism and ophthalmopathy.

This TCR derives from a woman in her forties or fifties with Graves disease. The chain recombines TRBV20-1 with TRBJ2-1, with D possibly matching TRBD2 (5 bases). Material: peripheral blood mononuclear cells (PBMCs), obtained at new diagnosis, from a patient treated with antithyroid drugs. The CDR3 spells CSASPAQEEFF. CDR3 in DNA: TGCAGTGCTAGCCCCGCTCAGGAGGAGTTCTTC.